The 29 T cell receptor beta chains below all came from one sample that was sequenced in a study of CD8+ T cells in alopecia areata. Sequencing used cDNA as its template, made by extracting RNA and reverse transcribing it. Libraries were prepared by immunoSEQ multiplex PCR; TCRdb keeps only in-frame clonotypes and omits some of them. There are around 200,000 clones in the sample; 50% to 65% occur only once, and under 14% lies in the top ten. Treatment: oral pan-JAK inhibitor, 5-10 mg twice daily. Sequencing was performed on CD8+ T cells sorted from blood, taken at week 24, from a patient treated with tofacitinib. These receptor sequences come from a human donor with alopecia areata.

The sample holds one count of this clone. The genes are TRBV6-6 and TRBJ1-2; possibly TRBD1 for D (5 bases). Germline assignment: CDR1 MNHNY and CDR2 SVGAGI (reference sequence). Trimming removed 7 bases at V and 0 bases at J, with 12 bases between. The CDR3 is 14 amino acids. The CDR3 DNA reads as TGTGCCAGCACCCCAGGGAAGGCTAACTATGGCTACACCTTC. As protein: CASTPGKANYGYTF.

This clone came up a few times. CDR3: CASGLVGQPQHF. CDR3 DNA: TGTGCTAGTGGCCTGGTAGGGCAGCCCCAGCATTTT. The chain couples TRBV12-5 to TRBJ1-5; D remains unclear. The V gene lost 6 bases and the J gene lost 7 bases, with 10 bases spanning the gap. Looked up from germline, CDR1 is LGHNT and CDR2 is FRNRAP. The CDR3 is 12 amino acids.

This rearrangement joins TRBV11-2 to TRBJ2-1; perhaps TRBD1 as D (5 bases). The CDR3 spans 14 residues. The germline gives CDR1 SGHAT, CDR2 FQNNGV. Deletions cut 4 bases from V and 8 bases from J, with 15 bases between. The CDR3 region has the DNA TGTGCCAGCAGCTCGTTGGGGCGCGAAGATGAGCAGTTCTTC. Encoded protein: CASSSLGREDEQFF. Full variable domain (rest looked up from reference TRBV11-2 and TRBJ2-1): EAGVAQSPRYKIIEKRQSVAFWCNPISGHATLYWYQQILGQGPKLLIQFQNNGVVDDSQLPKDRFSAERLKGVDSTLKIQPAKLEDSAVYLCASSSLGREDEQFFGPGTRLTVL.

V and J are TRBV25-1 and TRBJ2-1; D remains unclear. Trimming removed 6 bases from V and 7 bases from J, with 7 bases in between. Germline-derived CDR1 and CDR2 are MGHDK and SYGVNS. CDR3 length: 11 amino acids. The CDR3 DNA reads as TGTGCCAGCAGGGCACTGAATGAGCAGTTCTTC. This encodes CASRALNEQFF.

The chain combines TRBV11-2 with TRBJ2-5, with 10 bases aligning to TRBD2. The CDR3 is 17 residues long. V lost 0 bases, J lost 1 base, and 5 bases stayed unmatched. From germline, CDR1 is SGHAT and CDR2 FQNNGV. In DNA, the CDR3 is TGTGCCAGCAGCTTAGATGGGCTAGCGGGGGTCCAAGAGACCCAGTACTTC. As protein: CASSLDGLAGVQETQYF.

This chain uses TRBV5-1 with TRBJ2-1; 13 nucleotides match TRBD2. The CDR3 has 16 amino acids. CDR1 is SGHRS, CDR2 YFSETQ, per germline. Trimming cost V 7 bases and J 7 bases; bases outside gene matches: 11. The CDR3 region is CASAFTSGGAHNEQFF. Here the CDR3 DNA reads TGCGCCAGCGCCTTTACTAGCGGGGGGGCCCATAATGAGCAGTTCTTC.

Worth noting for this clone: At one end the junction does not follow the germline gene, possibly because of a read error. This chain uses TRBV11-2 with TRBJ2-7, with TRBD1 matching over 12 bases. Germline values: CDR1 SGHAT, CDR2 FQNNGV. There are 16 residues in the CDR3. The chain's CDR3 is CASSRRPGQGAGVLNF. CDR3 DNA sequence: TGTGCCAGCAGCCGTCGACCGGGACAGGGGGCGGGTGTATTAAACTTC. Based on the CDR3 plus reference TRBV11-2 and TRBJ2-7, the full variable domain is EAGVAQSPRYKIIEKRQSVAFWCNPISGHATLYWYQQILGQGPKLLIQFQNNGVVDDSQLPKDRFSAERLKGVDSTLKIQPAKLEDSAVYLCASSRRPGQGAGVLNFGPGTRLTVT.

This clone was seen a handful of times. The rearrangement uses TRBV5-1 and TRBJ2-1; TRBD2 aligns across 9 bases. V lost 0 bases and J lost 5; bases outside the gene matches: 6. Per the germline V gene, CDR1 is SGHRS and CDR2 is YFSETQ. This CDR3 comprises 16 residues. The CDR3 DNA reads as TGCGCCAGCAGCTTGGAAGCGGGGGGCGTCAACAATGAGCAGTTCTTC. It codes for CASSLEAGGVNNEQFF. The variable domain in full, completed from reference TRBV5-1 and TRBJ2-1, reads KAGVTQTPRYLIKTRGQQVTLSCSPISGHRSVSWYQQTPGQGLQFLFEYFSETQRNKGNFPGRFSGRQFSNSRSEMNVSTLELGDSALYLCASSLEAGGVNNEQFFGPGTRLTVL.

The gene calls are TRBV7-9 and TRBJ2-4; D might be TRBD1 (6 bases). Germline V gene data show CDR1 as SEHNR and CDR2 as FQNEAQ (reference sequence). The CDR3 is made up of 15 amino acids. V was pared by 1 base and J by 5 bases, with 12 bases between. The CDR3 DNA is TGTGCCAGCAGCTTAGTGGTAGGGGGACAAAACATTCAGTACTTC. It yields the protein CASSLVVGGQNIQYF.

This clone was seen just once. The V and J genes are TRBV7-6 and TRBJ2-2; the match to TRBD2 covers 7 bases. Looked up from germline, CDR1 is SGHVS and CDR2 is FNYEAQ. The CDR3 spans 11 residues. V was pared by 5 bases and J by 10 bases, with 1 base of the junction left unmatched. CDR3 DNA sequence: TGTGCCAGCAGCAGCGGGGCGGAGCTGTTTTTT. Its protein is CASSSGAELFF.

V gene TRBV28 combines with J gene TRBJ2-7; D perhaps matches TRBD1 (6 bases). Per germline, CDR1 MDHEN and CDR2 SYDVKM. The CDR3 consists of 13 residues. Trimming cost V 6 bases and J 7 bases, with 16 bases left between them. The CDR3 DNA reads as TGTGCCAGCAGACTCCAGGGGACGAATGAGCAGTACTTC. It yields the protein CASRLQGTNEQYF.

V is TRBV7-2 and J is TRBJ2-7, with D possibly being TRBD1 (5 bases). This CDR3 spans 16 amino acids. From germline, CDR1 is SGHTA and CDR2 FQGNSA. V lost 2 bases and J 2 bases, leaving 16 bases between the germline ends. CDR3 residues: CASSLYGAHSTYEQYF. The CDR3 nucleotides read TGTGCCAGCAGCTTATATGGGGCCCACAGCACCTACGAGCAGTACTTC.

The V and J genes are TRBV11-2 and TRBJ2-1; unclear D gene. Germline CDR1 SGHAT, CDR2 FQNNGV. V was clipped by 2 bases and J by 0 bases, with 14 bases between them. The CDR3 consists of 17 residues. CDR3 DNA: TGTGCCAGCAGCTTATCCAGGACCCTGAGCTCCTACAATGAGCAGTTCTTC. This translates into CASSLSRTLSSYNEQFF.

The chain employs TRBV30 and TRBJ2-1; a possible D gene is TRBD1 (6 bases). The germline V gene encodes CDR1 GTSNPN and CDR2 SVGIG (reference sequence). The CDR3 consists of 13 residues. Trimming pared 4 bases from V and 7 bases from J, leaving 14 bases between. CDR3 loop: CAWNTGQGNEQFF. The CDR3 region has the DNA TGTGCCTGGAACACGGGACAAGGGAATGAGCAGTTCTTC.

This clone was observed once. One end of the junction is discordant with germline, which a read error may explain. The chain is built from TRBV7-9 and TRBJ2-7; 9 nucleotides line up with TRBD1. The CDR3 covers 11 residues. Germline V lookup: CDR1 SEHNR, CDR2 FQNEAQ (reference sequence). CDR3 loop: CASSSGGDRVF. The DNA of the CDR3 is TGTGCCAGCAGTTCAGGGGGGGACAGGGTCTTC.

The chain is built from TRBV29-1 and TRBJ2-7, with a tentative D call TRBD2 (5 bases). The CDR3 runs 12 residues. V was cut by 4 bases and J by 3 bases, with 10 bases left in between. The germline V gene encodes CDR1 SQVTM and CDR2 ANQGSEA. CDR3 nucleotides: TGCAGCGTTGTGGGAGATAACTACGAGCAGTACTTC. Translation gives CSVVGDNYEQYF.

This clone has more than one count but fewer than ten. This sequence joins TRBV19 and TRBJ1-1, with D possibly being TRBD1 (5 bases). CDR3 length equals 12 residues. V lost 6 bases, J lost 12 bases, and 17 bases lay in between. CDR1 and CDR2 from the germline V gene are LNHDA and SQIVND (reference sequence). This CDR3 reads CASRSGNRPSFF. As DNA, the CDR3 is TGTGCCAGTAGAAGTGGGAACAGGCCATCTTTCTTT.

The CDR3 bases are TGTGCCAGCAGCTCTCGGGACGAAGCCCACAATGAGCAGTTCTTC. It translates to CASSSRDEAHNEQFF. The chain employs TRBV7-9 and TRBJ2-1; D may match TRBD1 or TRBD2 (5 bases each). Germline V CDR1 and CDR2: SEHNR, FQNEAQ (reference sequence). Trimming stripped 4 bases from V and 5 bases from J, with 15 bases between. CDR3 size: 15 residues.

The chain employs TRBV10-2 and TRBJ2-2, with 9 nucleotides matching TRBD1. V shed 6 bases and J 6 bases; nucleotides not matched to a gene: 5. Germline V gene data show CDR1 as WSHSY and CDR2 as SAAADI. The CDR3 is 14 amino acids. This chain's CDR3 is CASSGTGRAGELFF. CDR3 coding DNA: TGCGCCAGCAGCGGGACAGGGAGGGCCGGGGAGCTGTTTTTT.

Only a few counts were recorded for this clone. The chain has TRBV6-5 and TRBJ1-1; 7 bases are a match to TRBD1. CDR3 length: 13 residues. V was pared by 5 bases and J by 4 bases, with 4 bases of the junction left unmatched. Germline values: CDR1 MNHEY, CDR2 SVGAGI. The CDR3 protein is CASSPQGGTEAFF. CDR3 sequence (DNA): TGTGCCAGCAGTCCCCAGGGGGGCACTGAAGCTTTCTTT.

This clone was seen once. The CDR3 bases are TGTGCCAGCACCGTACAGGGGCCAGGTTACAATGAGCAGTTCTTC. Translation: CASTVQGPGYNEQFF. The chain couples TRBV6-5 to TRBJ2-1; TRBD1 agrees at 7 bases. This CDR3 has 15 residues. J lost 4 bases, V lost 7 bases, and 10 bases had no gene match. Germline CDR1 reads MNHEY; CDR2 reads SVGAGI.

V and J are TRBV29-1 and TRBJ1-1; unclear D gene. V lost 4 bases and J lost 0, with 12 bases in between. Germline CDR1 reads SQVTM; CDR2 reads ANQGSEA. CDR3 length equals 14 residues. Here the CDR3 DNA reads TGCAGCGTTGTACCGGCCATGCTGAACACTGAAGCTTTCTTT. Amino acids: CSVVPAMLNTEAFF.

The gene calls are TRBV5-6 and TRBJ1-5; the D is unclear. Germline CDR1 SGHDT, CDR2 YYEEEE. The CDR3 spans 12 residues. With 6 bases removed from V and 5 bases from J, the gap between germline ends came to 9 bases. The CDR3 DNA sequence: TGTGCCAGCACGTCGTTTGATCAGCCCCAGCATTTT. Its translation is CASTSFDQPQHF. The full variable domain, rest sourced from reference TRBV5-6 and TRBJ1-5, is DAGVTQSPTHLIKTRGQQVTLRCSPKSGHDTVSWYQQALGQGPQFIFQYYEEEERQRGNFPDRFSGHQFPNYSSELNVNALLLGDSALYLCASTSFDQPQHFGDGTRLSIL.

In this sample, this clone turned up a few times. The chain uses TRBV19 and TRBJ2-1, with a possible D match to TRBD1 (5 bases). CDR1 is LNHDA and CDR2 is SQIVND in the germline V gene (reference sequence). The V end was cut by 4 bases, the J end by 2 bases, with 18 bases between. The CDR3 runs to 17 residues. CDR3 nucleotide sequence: TGTGCCAGTAGTAAGATCTTGGGGCAGGGCCCCTACAATGAGCAGTTCTTC. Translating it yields CASSKILGQGPYNEQFF.

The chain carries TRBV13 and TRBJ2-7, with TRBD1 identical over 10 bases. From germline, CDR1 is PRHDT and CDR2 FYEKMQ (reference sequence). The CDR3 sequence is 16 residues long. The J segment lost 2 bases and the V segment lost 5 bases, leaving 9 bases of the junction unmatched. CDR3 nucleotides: TGTGCCAGCAGCGCGCAGGACAGGGGGAGACCCTACGAGCAGTACTTC. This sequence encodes CASSAQDRGRPYEQYF.

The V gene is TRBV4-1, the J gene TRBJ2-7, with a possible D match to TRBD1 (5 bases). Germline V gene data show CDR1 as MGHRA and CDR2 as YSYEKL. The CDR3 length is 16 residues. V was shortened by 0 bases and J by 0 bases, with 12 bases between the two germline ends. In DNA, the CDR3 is TGCGCCAGCAGCCAAGAATTACAGGTACGCTCCTACGAGCAGTACTTC. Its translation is CASSQELQVRSYEQYF.

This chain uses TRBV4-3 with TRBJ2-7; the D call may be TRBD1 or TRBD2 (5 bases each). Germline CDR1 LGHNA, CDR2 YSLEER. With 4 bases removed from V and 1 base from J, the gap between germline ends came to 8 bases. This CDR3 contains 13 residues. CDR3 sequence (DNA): TGCGCCAGCAGCCCGGGGCAGTCCTACGAGCAGTACTTC. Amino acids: CASSPGQSYEQYF.

This CDR3 is CASSYSIGSTDTQYF. The CDR3 nucleotides read TGTGCCAGCAGTTACTCGATAGGAAGTACAGATACGCAGTATTTT. The chain couples TRBV6-6 to TRBJ2-3; D is undetermined. Per germline, CDR1 MNHNY and CDR2 SVGAGI (reference sequence). V was pared by 0 bases and J by 3 bases, with 10 bases between. This CDR3 is 15 amino acids long.

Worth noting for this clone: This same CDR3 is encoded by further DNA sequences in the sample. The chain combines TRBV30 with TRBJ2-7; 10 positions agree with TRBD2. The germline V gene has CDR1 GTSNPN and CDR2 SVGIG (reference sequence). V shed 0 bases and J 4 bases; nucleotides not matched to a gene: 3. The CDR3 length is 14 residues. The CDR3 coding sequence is TGTGCCTGGAGTGTAGGACTAGCGGCTTACGAGCAGTACTTC. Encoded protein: CAWSVGLAAYEQYF.